What follows are 4 T cell receptor beta chains derived from one specimen sequenced in a study of T cells in Graves' hyperthyroidism and ophthalmopathy. Amplification of TCR beta CDR3 regions was performed using RNA transcripts as template. The HTBI primer set drove a first-round RT-PCR of the TCR CDR3. TCRdb ran MiXCR on the multiplex PCR reads and lists one entry per CDR3 protein. The table records 800,000 or so distinct CDR3 sequences, roughly 40% of them present only once. Specimen: blood. The source is a man younger than 30 with Graves' hyperthyroidism.

The V and J genes are TRBV6-1 and TRBJ2-5; TRBD2 aligns across 10 bases. The J segment lost 4 bases and the V segment lost 7 bases, leaving 12 bases of the junction unmatched. This CDR3 region has 16 residues. From germline, CDR1 is MNHNS and CDR2 SASEGT. Here the CDR3 reads CASTVASGSGGETQYF. The CDR3, as DNA: TGTGCCAGCACGGTGGCTAGCGGGAGTGGGGGAGAGACCCAGTACTTC.

The chain combines TRBV9 with TRBJ2-5; the D gene is possibly TRBD1 (6 bases). V was pared by 4 bases and J by 7 bases, with 17 bases between. The length of the CDR3 is 14 residues. Germline lookup yields CDR1 SGDLS and CDR2 YYNGEE. CDR3 region: CASSTGASTGTQYF. DNA of the CDR3: TGTGCCAGCAGCACCGGGGCCTCGACAGGGACCCAGTACTTC.

The CDR3 loop reads CASRGQGSPPLHF. The CDR3 nucleotides are TGTGCCAGCAGGGGACAGGGAAGTCCCCCCCTCCACTTT. The rearrangement uses TRBV2 and TRBJ1-6; TRBD1 agrees at 9 bases. Germline CDR1 reads SNHLY; CDR2 reads FYNNEI. The CDR3 spans 13 residues. The J segment lost 13 bases and the V segment lost 6 bases, leaving 7 bases of the junction unmatched.

The chain recombines TRBV11-2 with TRBJ2-5; D remains unclear. CDR3 length equals 15 residues. Germline V gene sequence: CDR1 SGHAT, CDR2 FQNNGV. With 5 bases removed from V and 1 base from J, the gap between germline ends came to 14 bases. The chain's CDR3 is CASSGPLDLQETQYF. The DNA of the CDR3 is TGTGCCAGCAGCGGGCCTTTGGACCTCCAAGAGACCCAGTACTTC.